This entry lists 21 T cell receptor beta chains sequenced from one sample in a study of blood T cells in healthy people across ages. With a J-beta primer mix and a sample-barcoded 5' primer, a second PCR ran about 7 to 12 cycles. TCRdb re-called the 5' RACE reads through MiXCR, storing one row per CDR3 protein. Of 550,000 to 650,000 distinct CDR3 sequences listed, about 28% were seen once; the top ten hold roughly 3.5%. These same data were also listed under a study on T cells of mothers and their children.

The sequencing sample was made of blood. These receptors were obtained from a boy aged 2 to 10 in good health.

This clonotype showed up just a few times. This sequence joins TRBV25-1 and TRBJ1-3; TRBD1 might be the D (6 bases). From germline, CDR1 is MGHDK and CDR2 SYGVNS. The CDR3 covers 16 residues. V lost 2 bases to trimming and J lost 2 bases, with 13 bases between them. CDR3 sequence reads: CASSESRGGPGNTIYF. As DNA, the CDR3 is TGTGCCAGCAGTGAAAGTCGAGGGGGTCCTGGAAACACCATATATTTT.

To note about this clonotype: An end of the junction does not agree with germline; a read error may underlie this. The genes are TRBV20-1 and TRBJ1-1; D is possibly TRBD1 (6 bases). The V gene's germline CDR1 is DFQATT and CDR2 SNEGSKA (reference sequence). CDR3 size: 15 residues. This CDR3 is CSARDRWQGNTEAFF. The CDR3 nucleotides read TGCAGTGCTAGAGATAGGTGGCAGGGGAACACTGAAGCCTTCTTT.

This chain joins TRBV7-9 and TRBJ1-1; possibly TRBD1 for D (6 bases). The CDR3 runs 17 residues. Looked up from germline, CDR1 is SEHNR and CDR2 is FQNEAQ (reference sequence). The ends were cut back, 5 bases at V and 1 base at J, with 20 bases in the middle. This CDR3 is CASSPRVQGNGNTEAFF. CDR3 coding DNA: TGTGCCAGCAGCCCCCGGGTCCAGGGGAATGGGAACACTGAAGCTTTCTTT.

The chain couples TRBV2 to TRBJ2-7; 7 positions agree with TRBD1. Germline-derived CDR1 and CDR2 are SNHLY and FYNNEI. This CDR3 has 12 residues. The junction had 8 bases not matched to a gene; V was cut back by 10 bases and J by 5 bases. CDR3 loop: CAIYRGLDEQYF. As DNA, the CDR3 is TGTGCCATATACAGGGGATTAGACGAGCAGTACTTC.

In its sample, this clonotype was seen a few times. V usage is TRBV21-1 and J usage is TRBJ2-4; whether TRBD1, the table's D call, matches the DNA was not checked. TRBV21-1 corresponds to a pseudogene. CDR3 length: 20 amino acids. In nucleotides, the CDR3 is TGTGCCAGCAGCATTCCCGGGGGACAGACGATGAACCTAGCCAAAAACATTCAGTACTTC. Protein sequence: CASSIPGGQTMNLAKNIQYF.

This clonotype turned up a few times. V gene TRBV3-1 combines with J gene TRBJ2-5, with TRBD1 identical over 7 bases. The CDR3 totals 16 residues. Per germline, CDR1 LGHDT and CDR2 YNNKEL (reference sequence). Trimming took 2 bases from V and 1 from J; bases not matched to a gene: 7. Here the CDR3 DNA reads TGTGCCAGCAGCCAACGACAGGGATGGGGCCAAGAGACCCAGTACTTC. Translating it yields CASSQRQGWGQETQYF.

This clonotype occurred a few times. This chain uses TRBV5-1 with TRBJ1-2; D is unclear. This CDR3 has 15 residues. Looked up from germline, CDR1 is SGHRS and CDR2 is YFSETQ. The V and J ends lost 0 bases and 5 bases respectively, with 14 bases between them. The CDR3 nucleotides are TGCGCCAGCAGCTTGGAAGCTCCAGGAGATTATGGCTACACCTTC. Translation gives CASSLEAPGDYGYTF.

This clonotype was seen more than once but under ten times. The genes are TRBV27 and TRBJ2-2, with 9 bases matching TRBD2. Per germline, CDR1 MNHEY and CDR2 SMNVEV (reference sequence). This CDR3 region has 16 residues. With V trimmed by 5 bases and J by 7 bases, 11 bases remained unmatched. The CDR3 DNA reads TGTGCCAGCAGTCATAGCGGGGGACCCCTCGACGGGGAGCTGTTTTTT. This translates into CASSHSGGPLDGELFF.

This clonotype was observed a few times. The chain is built from TRBV5-1 and TRBJ2-2; 9 nucleotides line up with TRBD1. This CDR3 spans 15 amino acids. Germline loops: CDR1 SGHRS, CDR2 YFSETQ. Trimming removed 4 bases from V and 7 bases from J; junction bases left unmatched: 8. In nucleotides, the CDR3 is TGCGCCAGCAGCCCGGGACAGGGTCTTTACGGGGAGCTGTTTTTT. This codes for CASSPGQGLYGELFF.

The CDR3 DNA follows: TGTGCCAGCAGACACTGGACAGGGTCTAGCACAGATACGCAGTATTTT. It specifies CASRHWTGSSTDTQYF. The V gene is TRBV6-5, the J gene TRBJ2-3; 8 bases match TRBD1. The CDR3 is made up of 16 amino acids. CDR1 and CDR2 (germline): MNHEY, SVGAGI. V dropped 6 bases and J dropped 0; count of bases not matched to a gene: 8.

The chain carries TRBV6-1 and TRBJ2-3; 8 bases are shared with TRBD1. The V and J ends lost 7 bases and 6 bases, in that order; junction bases with no gene match: 18. CDR1 and CDR2 from the germline V gene are MNHNS and SASEGT. The CDR3 loop spans 17 amino acids. The CDR3 sequence: CASTLQPRTGWGDTQYF. For the CDR3, the DNA is TGTGCCAGCACCCTCCAACCCCGGACAGGGTGGGGTGATACGCAGTATTTT.

This chain uses TRBV12-3 or TRBV12-4 with TRBJ2-5; D remains unclear. This CDR3 is 13 amino acids long. Trimming took 7 bases from V and 3 from J, leaving 12 bases between them. The CDR3 region has the DNA TGTGCCAGCACCCATTGGGTAGAAGAGACCCAGTACTTC. It encodes CASTHWVEETQYF.

The sample holds a few counts of this clonotype. The gene calls are TRBV4-2 and TRBJ2-3; 10 nucleotides align to TRBD1. The CDR3 is 16 residues long. Germline CDR1 is LGHNA and CDR2 is YNFKEQ. With 1 base clipped from V and 3 bases from J, the junction kept 4 bases outside the gene matches. The CDR3 region is CASSQGDRGRTDTQYF. Here the CDR3 DNA reads TGTGCCAGCAGCCAAGGGGACAGGGGCCGAACAGATACGCAGTATTTT.

The chain links TRBV30 to TRBJ2-1; unclear D gene. The germline V and J ends were trimmed by 2 bases and 10 bases, with 15 bases remaining between them. The CDR3 has 13 amino acids. The V gene's germline CDR1 is GTSNPN and CDR2 SVGIG (reference sequence). DNA of the CDR3: TGTGCCTGGAGTAAAGATGCAAGATACGAGCAGTTCTTC. It translates to CAWSKDARYEQFF.

The chain is built from TRBV28 and TRBJ2-3; D is possibly TRBD1 (6 bases). CDR1 is MDHEN and CDR2 is SYDVKM in the germline V gene. Trimming left V 5 bases short and J 9 bases short, with 18 bases between. This CDR3 region has 14 residues. CDR3 nucleotide sequence: TGTGCCAGCAGTCGCTGGGGGCACTCCCGAACGCAGTATTTT. This translates into CASSRWGHSRTQYF.

The rearrangement links TRBV30 to TRBJ1-1, with D hard to call. The CDR3 length is 15 residues. In germline, CDR1 is GTSNPN, CDR2 SVGIG (reference sequence). Trimming left V 0 bases short and J 1 base short, with 12 bases between. The CDR3 DNA reads TGTGCCTGGAGTGTGTTATCTGGGAGGAACACTGAAGCTTTCTTT. Translating it yields CAWSVLSGRNTEAFF.

The chain employs TRBV5-5 and TRBJ1-5; TRBD1 matches at 9 bases. The CDR3 has 17 residues. With 6 bases clipped from V and 7 bases from J, the junction kept 17 bases outside the gene matches. Looked up from germline, CDR1 is SGHKS and CDR2 is YYEKEE (reference sequence). CDR3 protein: CASTPGGTGRKRQPQHF. CDR3 coding DNA: TGTGCCAGCACCCCTGGAGGGACAGGGAGGAAGAGGCAGCCCCAGCATTTT.

This clonotype has ten or more counts. The rearrangement joins TRBV4-3 to TRBJ2-4, with 8 bases that match TRBD2. CDR1 is LGHNA and CDR2 is YSLEER in the germline V gene. The junction had 8 bases not matched to a gene; V was cut back by 4 bases and J by 3 bases. This CDR3 has 16 amino acids. Here the CDR3 reads CASSPEAGVIKNIQYF. CDR3 bases: TGCGCCAGCAGCCCGGAAGCGGGAGTGATCAAAAACATTCAGTACTTC.

This clonotype was recorded a few times. In DNA form, the CDR3 reads TGCGCCAGCAGCAAGGACAGCCTTAACACTGAAGCTTTCTTT. The encoded protein is CASSKDSLNTEAFF. J is TRBJ1-1 and V is TRBV5-1; D may be TRBD1 (6 bases). The CDR3 runs 14 residues. Trimming removed 4 bases from V and 2 bases from J, with 12 bases in between. Germline V gene data show CDR1 as SGHRS and CDR2 as YFSETQ.

This chain connects TRBV7-9 to TRBJ2-1; 9 nucleotides line up with TRBD2. The germline V gene encodes CDR1 SEHNR and CDR2 FQNEAQ (reference sequence). After removal of 5 bases from V and 3 bases from J, the junction contained 8 bases not matched to a gene. The CDR3 runs 16 residues. The CDR3 bases are TGTGCCAGCAGCCACGGGAGGACTAGCGTCTACAATGAGCAGTTCTTC. It codes for CASSHGRTSVYNEQFF.

This clonotype was picked up a small number of times. This chain connects TRBV7-8 to TRBJ1-1, with 10 bases fitting TRBD1. V lost 5 bases and J lost 0; bases outside the gene matches: 9. This CDR3 has 17 amino acids. The germline gives CDR1 SGHVS, CDR2 FQNEAQ. CDR3 bases: TGTGCCAGCAGCCAACGGAGGACAGGGGGTTTGAACACTGAAGCTTTCTTT. Amino acids: CASSQRRTGGLNTEAFF.